A selection of T cell receptor beta chains follows, all from one sample in a study of T-cell memory formation after mild COVID-19. TCRdb independently ran MiXCR on the 5' RACE reads; one entry per CDR3 protein. Of fewer than 250,000 distinct CDR3 sequences listed, over 9.5% are singletons. Sequencing input: PBMCs or a T cell subset sorted from them (not recorded which). The receptors were gathered from a man aged 18 to 29 who had mild COVID-19 (a few samples of this study predate the infection). Cell type and time point are not known. The CDR3 runs from the conserved cysteine through the conserved F or W. Fields, in order: V gene, J gene, CDR3 protein.

TRBV5-1	TRBJ1-1	CASSLWENTEAFF
TRBV12-3/TRBV12-4	TRBJ1-3	CASRWLSGNTIYF
TRBV5-1	TRBJ2-5	CASNDRKETQYF
TRBV29-1	TRBJ1-2	CSAGQGLNYGYTF
TRBV20-1	TRBJ2-3	CSAGQGADTQYF
TRBV7-9	TRBJ1-1	CASSPSGYEAFF
TRBV9	TRBJ1-2	CASSAGTLEDSYGYTF
TRBV6-6	TRBJ2-7	CASSYSYRGSGEQYF
TRBV3-1	TRBJ2-2	CASSQVGPTNTGELFF
TRBV3-1	TRBJ1-1	CASSGDVTQAFF
TRBV3-1	TRBJ1-1	CASSHEQGSEAFF
TRBV6-6	TRBJ2-2	CASSLGADGYKELFF
TRBV7-3	TRBJ2-5	CASSTYRGRGETQYF
TRBV2	TRBJ1-6	CASRIDISPLHF
TRBV20-1	TRBJ2-3	CSARDFLGARTDTQYF
TRBV19	TRBJ1-6	CASSIVGQGSPLHF
TRBV11-3	TRBJ1-1	CASSFLRDTEAFF
TRBV29-1	TRBJ1-4	CSVNYWDRGSEKLFF
TRBV7-2	TRBJ2-5	CASSLAASGYQETQYF
TRBV7-9	TRBJ2-7	CASSKQIYEQYF
TRBV11-3	TRBJ2-1	CASSLTAGAYNEQFF
TRBV6-5	TRBJ1-2	CASSSGVLQGSVRASYTF
TRBV10-2	TRBJ2-6	CASRGAQGANVLTF
TRBV5-1	TRBJ1-6	CASSTSGGTNSPLHF
TRBV7-8	TRBJ2-3	CASSPRTSGGLTSTDTQYF
TRBV6-2/TRBV6-3	TRBJ2-7	CASSSVMPYEQYF
TRBV7-3	TRBJ2-1	CASSSGTINEQFF
TRBV5-1	TRBJ2-1	CASYTSGSYNEQFF
TRBV20-1	TRBJ1-1	CSARRGSTEAFF
TRBV9	TRBJ2-3	CASSVGNSGGLRSTDTQYF
TRBV5-1	TRBJ1-1	CASSLQGREAFF
TRBV7-2	TRBJ2-3	CASSLMAGGATDTQYF
TRBV5-1	TRBJ2-5	CASRAGARETQYF
TRBV4-2	TRBJ2-1	CASSQPRDSSYNEQFF
TRBV6-5	TRBJ1-2	CASSSQDRGYGYTF
TRBV18	TRBJ1-5	CASSPPNKGDQPQHF
TRBV6-5	TRBJ1-2	CASKLGQGDYGYTF
TRBV7-9	TRBJ2-1	CASSLAGSGHFF
TRBV9	TRBJ2-1	CASAGLVGNEQFF